The source of this TCR beta chain is a study of cytomegalovirus exposure and HLA in healthy donors. The PCR ran on 60 Vbeta and 13 Jbeta primers. Sequencing was performed with immunoSEQ multiplex PCR; in TCRdb, only in-frame clones are kept and a portion is missing. The sample lists some 100,000 clones; 65% to 75% were seen once. The CDR3 is 15 amino acids. Unmatched junction bases numbered 9, after V lost 5 bases and J lost 7 bases. In germline, CDR1 is SEHNR, CDR2 FQNEAQ (reference sequence). The sequencing input was PBMCs. This chain joins TRBV7-9 and TRBJ2-1; 9 nucleotides align to TRBD1. This receptor was taken from a woman younger than 35 in good health and CMV-seropositive. CDR3 residues: CASSPDRGPGNEQFF. The CDR3 coding sequence is TGTGCCAGCAGCCCGGACAGGGGACCGGGGAATGAGCAGTTCTTC.